This is a list of T cell receptor beta chains from one sample in a study of blood T cell repertoires in COVID-19. The protocol was immunoSEQ multiplex PCR, while the TCRdb copy is restricted to in-frame clones and leaves out a portion. This table has approximately 200,000 clones, about 80% appearing once. What was sequenced was peripheral blood. The receptors stem from a woman aged 45-65 years with acute or convalescent COVID-19. Each CDR3 is given with its conserved first and last residue. D genes are given only for firm matches. Expanded clones get a size class; other rows say once, few or many, or leave the size out.

cdr3_aa: CASSVATEQETQYF
cdr3_nt: TGTGCCAGCAGCGTAGCGACAGAACAAGAGACCCAGTACTTC
clone_size: -
v_call: TRBV9
d_call: -
j_call: TRBJ2-5

cdr3_aa: CASSLAGLGTQYF
cdr3_nt: TGTGCCAGCAGTTTAGCCGGGTTAGGGACCCAGTACTTC
clone_size: -
v_call: TRBV27
d_call: -
j_call: TRBJ2-5

cdr3_aa: CASSKRQGASETQYF
cdr3_nt: TGTGCCAGCAGTAAAAGACAGGGGGCTTCAGAGACCCAGTACTTC
clone_size: -
v_call: TRBV6-5
d_call: TRBD1
j_call: TRBJ2-5

cdr3_aa: CASSQTGNTQYF
cdr3_nt: TGTGCCAGCAGCCAGACCGGGAATACGCAGTATTTT
clone_size: -
v_call: TRBV3-1/TRBV3-2
d_call: -
j_call: TRBJ2-3

cdr3_aa: CATSPLDRDTGELFF
cdr3_nt: TGTGCCACCAGCCCGCTGGACAGGGACACCGGGGAGCTGTTTTTT
clone_size: -
v_call: TRBV15
d_call: TRBD1
j_call: TRBJ2-2

cdr3_aa: CASSKVRGQGGVFWDNEQFF
cdr3_nt: TGTGCCAGCAGCAAAGTAAGAGGACAGGGTGGAGTATTTTGGGACAATGAGCAGTTCTTC
clone_size: few
v_call: TRBV21-1
d_call: -
j_call: TRBJ2-1

cdr3_aa: CASSSTGGRPEAFF
cdr3_nt: TGTGCCAGCAGCTCGACAGGGGGGAGGCCTGAAGCTTTCTTT
clone_size: -
v_call: TRBV2
d_call: TRBD1
j_call: TRBJ1-1

cdr3_aa: CATSDLRTSGGQETQYF
cdr3_nt: TGTGCCACCAGTGATTTGAGGACTAGCGGGGGGCAAGAGACCCAGTACTTC
clone_size: -
v_call: TRBV24-1
d_call: TRBD2
j_call: TRBJ2-5

cdr3_aa: CASSLTGATNEKLFF
cdr3_nt: TGTGCCAGCAGCTTAACAGGGGCCACTAATGAAAAACTGTTTTTT
clone_size: -
v_call: TRBV5-4
d_call: TRBD1
j_call: TRBJ1-4

cdr3_aa: CASSFSSGASTDTQYF
cdr3_nt: TGTGCCAGCAGCTTCTCTAGCGGGGCTAGCACAGATACGCAGTATTTT
clone_size: -
v_call: TRBV11-2
d_call: TRBD2
j_call: TRBJ2-3

cdr3_aa: CASSLRGSGGSSYNEQFF
cdr3_nt: TGTGCCAGCAGCCTCCGGGGTAGCGGGGGGAGCTCCTACAATGAGCAGTTCTTC
clone_size: -
v_call: TRBV4-2
d_call: TRBD2
j_call: TRBJ2-1

cdr3_aa: CASSHTDQTGGSAFF
cdr3_nt: TGTGCCAGCAGCCACACCGATCAGACAGGGGGTTCAGCTTTCTTT
clone_size: -
v_call: TRBV7-2
d_call: TRBD1
j_call: TRBJ1-1

cdr3_aa: CASTGTSYEQYF
cdr3_nt: TGTGCCAGCACAGGTACCTCCTACGAGCAGTACTTC
clone_size: -
v_call: TRBV12-3/TRBV12-4
d_call: -
j_call: TRBJ2-7

cdr3_aa: CSVGQGYRDEQFF
cdr3_nt: TGCAGCGTTGGACAGGGGTACCGGGATGAGCAGTTCTTC
clone_size: few
v_call: TRBV29-1
d_call: TRBD1
j_call: TRBJ2-1

cdr3_aa: CASAPGHSDQPQHF
cdr3_nt: TGCGCCAGCGCGCCCGGACACAGCGATCAGCCCCAGCATTTT
clone_size: -
v_call: TRBV5-1
d_call: -
j_call: TRBJ1-5

cdr3_aa: CASSQEASGRLTTTDTQYF
cdr3_nt: TGTGCCAGCAGCCAAGAGGCTAGCGGGAGGCTAACTACAACAGATACGCAGTATTTT
clone_size: -
v_call: TRBV3-1/TRBV3-2
d_call: TRBD2
j_call: TRBJ2-3

cdr3_aa: CASRRGNQETQYF
cdr3_nt: TGTGCCAGCAGGAGGGGGAACCAAGAGACCCAGTACTTC
clone_size: -
v_call: TRBV12-3/TRBV12-4
d_call: -
j_call: TRBJ2-5

cdr3_aa: CATSRIRGAGYGYTF
cdr3_nt: TGTGCCACCAGCAGAATACGGGGGGCGGGCTATGGCTACACCTTC
clone_size: -
v_call: TRBV15
d_call: -
j_call: TRBJ1-2

cdr3_aa: CASSLGVYGAASETQYF
cdr3_nt: TGTGCCAGCAGCTTAGGGGTATATGGAGCAGCTAGCGAGACCCAGTACTTC
clone_size: -
v_call: TRBV7-2
d_call: -
j_call: TRBJ2-5

cdr3_aa: CASSVGTRARNTIYF
cdr3_nt: TGTGCCAGCAGCGTAGGGACCAGGGCGAGAAACACCATATATTTT
clone_size: -
v_call: TRBV9
d_call: -
j_call: TRBJ1-3

cdr3_aa: CASSVDLRNGPAGTF
cdr3_nt: TGTGCCAGCAGCGTAGACCTCAGGAACGGCCCCGCAGGCACCTTC
clone_size: -
v_call: TRBV9
d_call: -
j_call: TRBJ1-2

cdr3_aa: CASSPRQGAGNYGYTF
cdr3_nt: TGTGCCAGCAGCCCACGACAGGGGGCAGGGAACTATGGCTACACCTTC
clone_size: once
v_call: TRBV7-2
d_call: TRBD1
j_call: TRBJ1-2

cdr3_aa: CASSIGLAGKYNEQFF
cdr3_nt: TGCGCCAGCAGCATCGGACTAGCGGGAAAGTACAATGAGCAGTTCTTC
clone_size: -
v_call: TRBV5-1
d_call: TRBD2
j_call: TRBJ2-1

cdr3_aa: CASSPRGSRFPMNTEAFF
cdr3_nt: TGTGCCAGCAGCCCTCGCGGATCTCGTTTCCCGATGAACACTGAAGCTTTCTTT
clone_size: -
v_call: TRBV3-1/TRBV3-2
d_call: -
j_call: TRBJ1-1

cdr3_aa: CASSWTSGGQYQETQYF
cdr3_nt: TGTGCCAGCAGTTGGACTAGCGGGGGCCAGTACCAAGAGACCCAGTACTTC
clone_size: -
v_call: TRBV6-2/TRBV6-3
d_call: TRBD2
j_call: TRBJ2-5

cdr3_aa: CASSSQGGNQPQHF
cdr3_nt: TGTGCCAGCAGCTCCCAGGGAGGAAATCAGCCCCAGCATTTT
clone_size: -
v_call: TRBV5-6
d_call: -
j_call: TRBJ1-5

cdr3_aa: CASSKGDRALKGEKLFF
cdr3_nt: TGTGCCAGCAGCAAGGGGGACAGGGCCTTGAAAGGTGAAAAACTGTTTTTT
clone_size: -
v_call: TRBV4-2
d_call: TRBD1
j_call: TRBJ1-4

cdr3_aa: CASSQGTTTDTQYF
cdr3_nt: TGTGCCAGCAGCCAAGGGACAACCACAGATACGCAGTATTTT
clone_size: -
v_call: TRBV3-1/TRBV3-2
d_call: -
j_call: TRBJ2-3

cdr3_aa: CASSPLAGQYNEQFF
cdr3_nt: TGTGCCAGCAGTCCACTAGCGGGGCAATACAATGAGCAGTTCTTC
clone_size: -
v_call: TRBV6-5
d_call: TRBD2
j_call: TRBJ2-1

cdr3_aa: CASSITGGEWEKLFF
cdr3_nt: TGTGCCAGTAGTATCACAGGGGGCGAATGGGAAAAACTGTTTTTT
clone_size: -
v_call: TRBV19
d_call: TRBD1
j_call: TRBJ1-4

cdr3_aa: CASSYSASPGTQYF
cdr3_nt: TGTGCCAGCAGTTACTCGGCTAGTCCGGGGACCCAGTACTTC
clone_size: few
v_call: TRBV6-2/TRBV6-3
d_call: -
j_call: TRBJ2-5

cdr3_aa: CASSLIFRTKNTEAFF
cdr3_nt: TGTGCCAGCAGCTTGATATTCAGGACAAAGAACACTGAAGCTTTCTTT
clone_size: -
v_call: TRBV7-8
d_call: -
j_call: TRBJ1-1

cdr3_aa: CASSLGQGVYTGELFF
cdr3_nt: TGCGCCAGCAGCTTGGGACAGGGGGTGTACACCGGGGAGCTGTTTTTT
clone_size: -
v_call: TRBV5-1
d_call: TRBD1
j_call: TRBJ2-2

cdr3_aa: CASSQGLAAYNEQFF
cdr3_nt: TGTGCCAGCAGCCAGGGACTAGCGGCCTACAATGAGCAGTTCTTC
clone_size: -
v_call: TRBV11-3
d_call: TRBD2
j_call: TRBJ2-1

cdr3_aa: CASSPRGASTYEQYF
cdr3_nt: TGTGCCAGCAGTCCCCGGGGAGCGTCGACCTACGAGCAGTACTTC
clone_size: -
v_call: TRBV27
d_call: -
j_call: TRBJ2-7

cdr3_aa: CSGGGYGYTF
cdr3_nt: TGCAGTGGAGGGGGCTATGGCTACACCTTC
clone_size: -
v_call: TRBV20-1
d_call: -
j_call: TRBJ1-2

cdr3_aa: CASSQKWTANTGELFF
cdr3_nt: TGTGCCAGCAGCCAAAAGTGGACAGCGAACACCGGGGAGCTGTTTTTT
clone_size: -
v_call: TRBV4-2
d_call: -
j_call: TRBJ2-2

cdr3_aa: CSGEDNSPLHF
cdr3_nt: TGCAGTGGGGAGGATAATTCACCCCTCCACTTT
clone_size: -
v_call: TRBV20-1
d_call: -
j_call: TRBJ1-6

cdr3_aa: CASSPLAGGETQYF
cdr3_nt: TGTGCCAGCAGTCCTCTAGCGGGAGGTGAGACCCAGTACTTC
clone_size: -
v_call: TRBV2
d_call: TRBD2
j_call: TRBJ2-5

cdr3_aa: CASNLQTGGYGYTF
cdr3_nt: TGTGCCAGCAACCTCCAGACAGGGGGCTATGGCTACACCTTC
clone_size: -
v_call: TRBV28
d_call: TRBD1
j_call: TRBJ1-2

cdr3_aa: CATSDLVAGGLDTQYF
cdr3_nt: TGTGCCACCAGTGATTTGGTTGCGGGGGGGCTGGATACGCAGTATTTT
clone_size: -
v_call: TRBV24-1
d_call: TRBD2
j_call: TRBJ2-3

cdr3_aa: CAWSVGGGGNEQYF
cdr3_nt: TGTGCCTGGAGTGTAGGTGGGGGGGGGAACGAGCAGTACTTC
clone_size: -
v_call: TRBV30
d_call: TRBD2
j_call: TRBJ2-7

cdr3_aa: CASSVGAPNNSPLHF
cdr3_nt: TGTGCCAGCAGCGTAGGCGCACCTAATAATTCACCCCTCCACTTT
clone_size: -
v_call: TRBV9
d_call: -
j_call: TRBJ1-6

cdr3_aa: CASSFGTGETGELFF
cdr3_nt: TGTGCCAGCAGTTTCGGGACAGGGGAAACCGGGGAGCTGTTTTTT
clone_size: -
v_call: TRBV28
d_call: TRBD1
j_call: TRBJ2-2

cdr3_aa: CASSGDEQYF
cdr3_nt: TGTGCCAGCAGTGGAGACGAGCAGTACTTC
clone_size: -
v_call: TRBV2
d_call: -
j_call: TRBJ2-7

cdr3_aa: CASSLGDWDNEQFF
cdr3_nt: TGTGCCAGCAGCTTAGGCGACTGGGACAATGAGCAGTTCTTC
clone_size: -
v_call: TRBV7-9
d_call: -
j_call: TRBJ2-1

cdr3_aa: CASSGGAGANVLTF
cdr3_nt: TGTGCCAGCAGCGGGGGAGCTGGGGCCAACGTCCTGACTTTC
clone_size: -
v_call: TRBV28
d_call: -
j_call: TRBJ2-6

cdr3_aa: CASRNRDTEAFF
cdr3_nt: TGTGCCAGTAGGAACAGGGATACTGAAGCTTTCTTT
clone_size: -
v_call: TRBV19
d_call: -
j_call: TRBJ1-1

cdr3_aa: CASSLSTGKNYGYTF
cdr3_nt: TGCGCCAGCAGCTTGTCGACAGGGAAAAACTATGGCTACACCTTC
clone_size: -
v_call: TRBV5-1
d_call: TRBD1
j_call: TRBJ1-2

cdr3_aa: CASSSGTSGMASYNEQFF
cdr3_nt: TGTGCCAGCAGCTCCGGGACTAGCGGGATGGCGTCCTACAATGAGCAGTTCTTC
clone_size: few
v_call: TRBV11-3
d_call: TRBD2
j_call: TRBJ2-1

cdr3_aa: CAWSQNSAGYEQYF
cdr3_nt: TGTGCCTGGAGCCAGAACAGTGCCGGCTACGAGCAGTACTTC
clone_size: -
v_call: TRBV30
d_call: -
j_call: TRBJ2-7

cdr3_aa: CASSGQGARTEAFF
cdr3_nt: TGTGCCAGCAGCGGACAGGGGGCCCGCACTGAAGCTTTCTTT
clone_size: -
v_call: TRBV11-2
d_call: TRBD1
j_call: TRBJ1-1

cdr3_aa: CASSYGQQEAFF
cdr3_nt: TGCGCCAGCAGCTACGGACAGCAAGAAGCTTTCTTT
clone_size: -
v_call: TRBV5-1
d_call: -
j_call: TRBJ1-1

cdr3_aa: CASSYKGENYGYTF
cdr3_nt: TGTGCCAGCAGTTACAAAGGGGAAAACTATGGCTACACCTTC
clone_size: -
v_call: TRBV6-6
d_call: -
j_call: TRBJ1-2

cdr3_aa: CASGAPRDNVPYEQYF
cdr3_nt: TGTGCTAGTGGCGCTCCCAGGGATAACGTCCCCTACGAGCAGTACTTC
clone_size: few
v_call: TRBV12-5
d_call: -
j_call: TRBJ2-7

cdr3_aa: CASSPGGVGANVLTF
cdr3_nt: TGTGCTAGCAGCCCCGGGGGGGTTGGGGCCAACGTCCTGACTTTC
clone_size: -
v_call: TRBV7-7
d_call: TRBD2
j_call: TRBJ2-6

cdr3_aa: CASSLSGSRNEQYF
cdr3_nt: TGTGCCAGCAGCCTCAGCGGGAGCAGGAACGAGCAGTACTTC
clone_size: -
v_call: TRBV7-2
d_call: TRBD2
j_call: TRBJ2-7

cdr3_aa: CASSHPGQGHEQFF
cdr3_nt: TGCGCCAGCAGCCATCCCGGACAGGGCCATGAGCAGTTCTTC
clone_size: -
v_call: TRBV4-1
d_call: TRBD1
j_call: TRBJ2-1

cdr3_aa: CAISEIGRNEQYF
cdr3_nt: TGTGCCATCAGTGAGATAGGGAGGAACGAGCAGTACTTC
clone_size: -
v_call: TRBV10-3
d_call: -
j_call: TRBJ2-7

cdr3_aa: CASSLVTGGAYGYTF
cdr3_nt: TGTGCCAGCAGCTTAGTGACGGGGGGGGCCTATGGCTACACCTTC
clone_size: -
v_call: TRBV7-2
d_call: -
j_call: TRBJ1-2